This T cell receptor (beta chain) was documented in a study of T-cell memory formation after mild COVID-19 (TCRdb year 2021). About the study as a whole: TCR sequence clusters from the two donors were found to be largely donor specific. In two donors, T-cell clones that expanded and contracted after mild COVID-19 were followed by sequencing TCRalpha and TCRbeta repertoires longitudinally. The cohort was made up of two young adult volunteers, one female and one male, who were previously healthy. What the research found in general, with its limitations: Only two mild cases were covered in the study, and larger cohorts including severe cases with pre-infection samples were considered necessary. Some responding clones were found in pre-infection memory, which suggests that pre-existing cross-reactive memory T cells took part in the SARS-CoV-2 response. SARS-CoV-2 specificity of the second-wave clones peaking on day 37 was not confirmed. Balanced CD4/CD8 phenotypes were observed for clones contracting from day 15 to 85, whereas a bias towards CD4+ was observed for a second wave of clones expanding from day 15 to 37. Contracting CD4+ clones were found mainly in CM and EM memory subsets, while CD8+ clones were enriched in EMRA.

PBMCs were isolated by Ficoll-Paque density gradient centrifugation. The instrument given in TCRdb is Illumina NovaSeq 6000. Using 5'RACE with constant-segment primers, TCRalpha and TCRbeta cDNA libraries were constructed, with sample barcodes and unique molecular identifiers added in the process. Trizol reagent was used to extract RNA from every sample. Libraries were amplified in two PCR steps, with a second sample barcode and Illumina TruSeq adapters added in the second step. Sequencing of the libraries was done on an Illumina NovaSeq, producing 2 x 150 bp paired-end reads. Per the authors' processing: The reads were demultiplexed and collapsed into UMI-guided consensus sequences using migec v1.2.7. Using mixcr v2.1.11, UMI consensuses were aligned to TRA and TRB V and J templates and then assembled into clonotypes. Expanded or contracted clonotypes were those called significant by both edgeR and NoisET, with noise models trained on biological replicates. For edgeR calls, the thresholds were a false discovery rate-adjusted p below 0.01 and a log2 fold-change of 1. As an exploratory analysis of dynamics, PCA with hierarchical clustering was applied to max-normalized trajectories of the 1000 most abundant clonotypes. Separately sequenced CD4+ and CD8+ repertoires were used to assign the CD4 or CD8 phenotype of responding clones. TCRdb applied fastp at Q25 and MiXCR to the public reads, then kept only in-frame beta chains. Rows with a matching CDR3 protein are joined into one entry that keeps the most common DNA and genes. TCRdb, not the original authors, processed these V and J calls. The sample table records about 290,000 distinct CDR3 sequences; roughly 15% of these occur just once. 22% of the sample is taken by the ten largest.

The sample holds many counts of this clonotype. Its antigen target is currently unknown. Base qualities are not at hand, and no much larger clone is one base apart. The sample consisted of PBMCs or a T cell subset sorted from them (not recorded which). The sequence derives from a man younger than 35 who had mild COVID-19 (a few samples of this study predate the infection). The sample titles of this study are shuffled in the database, so cell type and time point are left out; the donor was told from shared clones.

The DNA reads as follows: TGTGCCAGCAGCCAAGTCGCGGAAGTTTATGGCTACACCTTC. Its translation reads: CASSQVAEVYGYTF. Here the chain combines TRBV4-2 and TRBJ1-2; the D gene cannot be resolved reliably. V was cut back by 1 base and J by 5 bases, leaving a gap of 11 bases between them. The germline V gene supplies CDR1 LGHNA and CDR2 YNFKEQ. From its cysteine to its phenylalanine, the CDR3 spans 14 amino acids. Left in the record is the CDR3 DNA by itself, 42 bases read in frame from the first base.